This T cell receptor (beta chain) was recovered during a study of blood T cells in healthy people across ages. For this clonotype: Its matching antigen is unknown. A read error is possible here, since a much larger clone lies one base away.

Germline V CDR1 and CDR2: DFQATT, SNEGSKA (reference sequence). The CDR3 runs 13 residues. Every sample yielded at least 6.5 million isolated PBMCs. Study-wide results and caveats: Any changes in expanded clonotypes were possibly confounded, as donor CMV status remained unknown.

Using a J-beta primer mix together with a sample-barcoded 5' primer, a second PCR was run for about 7 to 12 cycles. Using its own MiXCR run on the 5' RACE reads, TCRdb lists one record per CDR3 protein. The sample has approximately 810,000 distinct CDR3 sequences, about 34% seen once; the top ten hold 10% to 15%. The sequenced sample was blood. This rearrangement joins TRBV20-1 to TRBJ2-5, with TRBD1 matching over 10 bases. Near its end, the DNA agrees better with TRBJ2-1, so the J call may be wrong. The clonotype was recovered from a man in his late teens or twenties in good health. The CDR3 sequence is CSAKGQGQETQFF. The CDR3 nucleotides are TGCAGTGCTAAGGGACAGGGGCAAGAGACCCAGTTCTTC.